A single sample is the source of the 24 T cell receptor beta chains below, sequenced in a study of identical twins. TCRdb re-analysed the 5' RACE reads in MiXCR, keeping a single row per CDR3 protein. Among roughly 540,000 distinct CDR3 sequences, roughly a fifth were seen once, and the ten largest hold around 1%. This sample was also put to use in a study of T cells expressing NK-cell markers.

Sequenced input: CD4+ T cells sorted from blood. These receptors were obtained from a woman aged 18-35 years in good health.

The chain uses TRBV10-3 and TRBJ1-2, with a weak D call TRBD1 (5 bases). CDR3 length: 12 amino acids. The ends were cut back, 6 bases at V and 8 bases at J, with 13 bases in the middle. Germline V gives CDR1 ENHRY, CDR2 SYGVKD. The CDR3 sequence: CAISWAGGGYTF. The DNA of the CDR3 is TGTGCCATCAGCTGGGCTGGGGGAGGCTACACCTTC.

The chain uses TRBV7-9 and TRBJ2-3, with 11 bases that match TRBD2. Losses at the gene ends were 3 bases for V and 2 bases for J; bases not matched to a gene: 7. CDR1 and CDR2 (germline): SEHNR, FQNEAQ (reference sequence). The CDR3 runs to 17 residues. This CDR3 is CASSFVLAGDLTDTQYF. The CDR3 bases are TGTGCCAGCAGCTTCGTACTAGCGGGGGATCTCACAGATACGCAGTATTTT.

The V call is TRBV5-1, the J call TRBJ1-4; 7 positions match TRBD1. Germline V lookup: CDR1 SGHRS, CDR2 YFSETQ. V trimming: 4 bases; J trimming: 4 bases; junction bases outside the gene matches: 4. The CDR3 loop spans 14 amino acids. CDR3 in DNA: TGCGCCAGCAGCCCTACAGGGGATAATGAAAAACTGTTTTTT. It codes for CASSPTGDNEKLFF.

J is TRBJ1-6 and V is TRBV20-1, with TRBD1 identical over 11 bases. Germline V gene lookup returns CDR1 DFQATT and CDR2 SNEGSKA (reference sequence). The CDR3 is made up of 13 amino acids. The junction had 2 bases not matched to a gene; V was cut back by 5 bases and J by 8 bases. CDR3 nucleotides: TGCAGTGCTCCGGGACAGGGGGATTCACCCCTCCACTTT. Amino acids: CSAPGQGDSPLHF.

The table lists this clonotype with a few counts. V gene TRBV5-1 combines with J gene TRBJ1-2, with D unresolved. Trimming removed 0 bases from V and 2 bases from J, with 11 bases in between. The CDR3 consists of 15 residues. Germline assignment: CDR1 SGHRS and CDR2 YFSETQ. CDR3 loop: CASSLGGSLNYGYTF. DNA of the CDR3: TGCGCCAGCAGCTTGGGCGGCAGCCTAAACTATGGCTACACCTTC.

The CDR3 reads CASSRAGGQETQYF. The DNA of the CDR3 is TGTGCCAGCAGCCGGGCCGGGGGCCAAGAGACCCAGTACTTC. This sequence joins TRBV7-2 and TRBJ2-5; the D gene is possibly TRBD2 (6 bases). This CDR3 contains 14 residues. Deletions cut 5 bases from V and 1 base from J, with 11 bases between. The V gene's germline CDR1 is SGHTA and CDR2 FQGNSA.

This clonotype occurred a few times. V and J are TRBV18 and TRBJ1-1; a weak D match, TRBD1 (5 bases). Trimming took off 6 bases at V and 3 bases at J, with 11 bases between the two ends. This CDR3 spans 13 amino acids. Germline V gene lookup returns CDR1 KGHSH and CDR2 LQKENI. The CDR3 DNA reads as TGTGCCAGCTCCCCAATGACAGACACTGAAGCTTTCTTT. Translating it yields CASSPMTDTEAFF.

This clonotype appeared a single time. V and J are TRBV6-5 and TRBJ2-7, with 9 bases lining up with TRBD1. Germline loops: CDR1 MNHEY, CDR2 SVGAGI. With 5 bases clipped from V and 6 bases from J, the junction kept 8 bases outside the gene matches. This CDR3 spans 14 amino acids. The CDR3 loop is CASSLQGARGEQYF. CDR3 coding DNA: TGTGCCAGCAGTCTACAGGGGGCGCGGGGCGAGCAGTACTTC.

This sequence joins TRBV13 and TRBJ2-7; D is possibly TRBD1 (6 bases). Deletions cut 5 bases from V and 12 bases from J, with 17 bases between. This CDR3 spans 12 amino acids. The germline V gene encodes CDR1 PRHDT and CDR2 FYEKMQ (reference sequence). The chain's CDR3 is CASSPEQGRGYF. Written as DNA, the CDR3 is TGTGCCAGCAGCCCCGAACAGGGCCGAGGGTACTTC.

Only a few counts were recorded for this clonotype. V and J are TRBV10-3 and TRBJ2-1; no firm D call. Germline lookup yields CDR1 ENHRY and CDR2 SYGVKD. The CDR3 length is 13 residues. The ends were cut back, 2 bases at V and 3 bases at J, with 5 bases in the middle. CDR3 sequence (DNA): TGTGCCATCAGTGAGACAGTCTACAATGAGCAGTTCTTC. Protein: CAISETVYNEQFF.

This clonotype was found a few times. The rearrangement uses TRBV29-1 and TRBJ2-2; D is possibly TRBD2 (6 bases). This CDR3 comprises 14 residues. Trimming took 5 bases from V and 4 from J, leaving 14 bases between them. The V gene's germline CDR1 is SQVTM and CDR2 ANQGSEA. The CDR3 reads CSVLGGSTTGELFF. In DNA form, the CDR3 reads TGCAGCGTTCTTGGGGGGAGTACCACCGGGGAGCTGTTTTTT.

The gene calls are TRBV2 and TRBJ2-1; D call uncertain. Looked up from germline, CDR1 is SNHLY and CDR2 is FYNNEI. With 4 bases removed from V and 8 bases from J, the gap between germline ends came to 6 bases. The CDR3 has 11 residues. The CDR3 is CASSAGDEQFF. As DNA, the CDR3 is TGTGCCAGCAGTGCTGGGGATGAGCAGTTCTTC. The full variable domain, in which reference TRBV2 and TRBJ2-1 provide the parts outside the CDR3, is EPEVTQTPSHQVTQMGQEVILRCVPISNHLYFYWYRQILGQKVEFLVSFYNNEISEKSEIFDDQFSVERPDGSNFTLKIRSTKLEDSAMYFCASSAGDEQFFGPGTRLTVL.

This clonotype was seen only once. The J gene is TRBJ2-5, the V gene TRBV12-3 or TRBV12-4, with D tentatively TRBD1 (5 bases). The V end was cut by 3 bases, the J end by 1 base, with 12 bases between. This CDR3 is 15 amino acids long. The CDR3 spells CASSFQGRRQETQYF. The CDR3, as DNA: TGTGCCAGCAGTTTCCAGGGCCGGCGCCAAGAGACCCAGTACTTC.

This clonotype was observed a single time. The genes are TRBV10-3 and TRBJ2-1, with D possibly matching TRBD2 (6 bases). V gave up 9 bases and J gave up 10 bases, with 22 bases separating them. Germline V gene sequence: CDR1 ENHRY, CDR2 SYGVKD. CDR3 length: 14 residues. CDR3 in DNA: TGTGCCATTTCGGGACTCGGGGCGCGAGGAGAGCAGTTCTTC. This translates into CAISGLGARGEQFF.

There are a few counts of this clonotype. The CDR3 sequence: CAISEQSGDTQYF. The CDR3 DNA reads TGTGCCATCAGTGAGCAGAGCGGGGATACGCAGTATTTT. The V and J genes are TRBV10-3 and TRBJ2-3; perhaps TRBD2 as D (6 bases). Germline V gene sequence: CDR1 ENHRY, CDR2 SYGVKD. The V and J ends lost 2 bases and 6 bases respectively, with 9 bases between them. The CDR3 sequence is 13 residues long.

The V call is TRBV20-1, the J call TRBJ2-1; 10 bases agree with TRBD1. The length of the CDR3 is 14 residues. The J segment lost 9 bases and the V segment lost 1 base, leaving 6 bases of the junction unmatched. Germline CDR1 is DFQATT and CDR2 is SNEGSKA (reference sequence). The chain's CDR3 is CSARGGTGVGEQFF. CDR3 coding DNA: TGCAGTGCTAGAGGAGGGACAGGGGTAGGTGAGCAGTTCTTC.

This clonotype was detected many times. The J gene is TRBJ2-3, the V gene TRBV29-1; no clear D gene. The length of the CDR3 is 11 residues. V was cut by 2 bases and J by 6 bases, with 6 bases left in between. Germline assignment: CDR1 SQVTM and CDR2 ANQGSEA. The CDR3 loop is CSVEWRDTQYF. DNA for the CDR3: TGCAGCGTTGAATGGCGCGATACGCAGTATTTT.

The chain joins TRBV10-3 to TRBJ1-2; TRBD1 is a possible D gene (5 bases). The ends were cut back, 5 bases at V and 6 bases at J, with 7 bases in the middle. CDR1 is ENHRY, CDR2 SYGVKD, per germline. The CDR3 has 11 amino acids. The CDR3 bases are TGTGCCATCAGTCCAGGGAATGGCTACACCTTC. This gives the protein CAISPGNGYTF.

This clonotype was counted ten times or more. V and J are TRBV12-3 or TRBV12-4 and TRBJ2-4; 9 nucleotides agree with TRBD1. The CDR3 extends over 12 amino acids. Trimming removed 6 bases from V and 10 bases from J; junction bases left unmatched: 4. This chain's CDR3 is CASSLDRGIQYF. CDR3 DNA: TGTGCCAGCAGCCTCGACAGGGGGATTCAGTACTTC.

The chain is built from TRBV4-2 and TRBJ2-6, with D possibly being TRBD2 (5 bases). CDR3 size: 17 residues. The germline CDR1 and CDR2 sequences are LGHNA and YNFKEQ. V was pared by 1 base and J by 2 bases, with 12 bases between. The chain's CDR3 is CASSQVVEGAGANVLTF. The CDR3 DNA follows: TGTGCCAGCAGCCAAGTTGTCGAGGGTGCTGGGGCCAACGTCCTGACTTTC.

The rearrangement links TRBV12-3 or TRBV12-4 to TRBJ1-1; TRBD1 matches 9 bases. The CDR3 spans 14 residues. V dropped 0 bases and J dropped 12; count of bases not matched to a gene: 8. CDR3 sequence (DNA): TGTGCCAGCAGTTTAGCCGACAGGGGGACGGGGACTTTCTTT. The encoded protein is CASSLADRGTGTFF.

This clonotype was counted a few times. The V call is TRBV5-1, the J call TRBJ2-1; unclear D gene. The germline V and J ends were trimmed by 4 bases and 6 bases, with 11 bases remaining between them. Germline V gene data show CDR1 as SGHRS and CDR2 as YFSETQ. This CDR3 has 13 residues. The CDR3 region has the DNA TGCGCCAGCAGCAACTACTACCCCAATGAGCAGTTCTTC. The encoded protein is CASSNYYPNEQFF. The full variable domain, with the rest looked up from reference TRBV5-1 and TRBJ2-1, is KAGVTQTPRYLIKTRGQQVTLSCSPISGHRSVSWYQQTPGQGLQFLFEYFSETQRNKGNFPGRFSGRQFSNSRSEMNVSTLELGDSALYLCASSNYYPNEQFFGPGTRLTVL.

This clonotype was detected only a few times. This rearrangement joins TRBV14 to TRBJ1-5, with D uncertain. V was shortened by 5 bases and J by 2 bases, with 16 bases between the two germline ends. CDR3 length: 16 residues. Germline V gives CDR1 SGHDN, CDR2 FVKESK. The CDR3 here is CASSLLSAPGNQPQHF. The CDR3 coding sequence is TGTGCCAGCAGCTTACTCAGCGCGCCGGGCAATCAGCCCCAGCATTTT.

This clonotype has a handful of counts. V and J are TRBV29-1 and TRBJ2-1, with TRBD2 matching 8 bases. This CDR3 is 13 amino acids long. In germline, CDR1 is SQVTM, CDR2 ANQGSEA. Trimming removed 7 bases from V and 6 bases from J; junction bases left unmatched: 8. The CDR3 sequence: CSAIAGTLNEQFF. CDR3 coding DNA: TGCAGCGCCATAGCGGGAACTCTCAATGAGCAGTTCTTC.